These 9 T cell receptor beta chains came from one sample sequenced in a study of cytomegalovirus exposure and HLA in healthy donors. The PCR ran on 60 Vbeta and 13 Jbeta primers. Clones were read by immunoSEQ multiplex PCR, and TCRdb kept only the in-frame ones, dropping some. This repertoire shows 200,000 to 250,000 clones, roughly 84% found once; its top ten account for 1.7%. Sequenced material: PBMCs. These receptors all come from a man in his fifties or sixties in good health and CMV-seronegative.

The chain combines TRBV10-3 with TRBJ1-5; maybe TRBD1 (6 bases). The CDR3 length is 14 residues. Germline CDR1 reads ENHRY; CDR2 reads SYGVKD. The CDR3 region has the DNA TGTGCGACCGGATGGGGGCGGGAGGATCAGCCCCAGCATTTT. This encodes CATGWGREDQPQHF.

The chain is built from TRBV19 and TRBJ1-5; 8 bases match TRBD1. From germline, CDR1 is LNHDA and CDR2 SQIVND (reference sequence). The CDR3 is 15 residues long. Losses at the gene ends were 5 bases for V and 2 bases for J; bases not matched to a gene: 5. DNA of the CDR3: TGTGCCAGTAGTGATGAGACAGGGGGCAATCAGCCCCAGCATTTT. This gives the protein CASSDETGGNQPQHF.

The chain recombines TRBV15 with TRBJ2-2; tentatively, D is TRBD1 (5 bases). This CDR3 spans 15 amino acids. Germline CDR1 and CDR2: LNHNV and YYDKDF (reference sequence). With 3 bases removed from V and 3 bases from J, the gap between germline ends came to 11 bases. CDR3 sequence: CATSRGFRDTGELFF. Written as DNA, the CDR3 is TGTGCCACCAGCAGGGGCTTCAGGGACACCGGGGAGCTGTTTTTT.

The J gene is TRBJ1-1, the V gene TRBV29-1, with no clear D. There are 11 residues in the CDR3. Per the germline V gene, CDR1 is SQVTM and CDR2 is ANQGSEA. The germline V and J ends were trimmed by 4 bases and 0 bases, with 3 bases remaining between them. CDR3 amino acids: CSVAMNTEAFF. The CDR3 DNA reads TGCAGCGTTGCAATGAACACTGAAGCTTTCTTT.

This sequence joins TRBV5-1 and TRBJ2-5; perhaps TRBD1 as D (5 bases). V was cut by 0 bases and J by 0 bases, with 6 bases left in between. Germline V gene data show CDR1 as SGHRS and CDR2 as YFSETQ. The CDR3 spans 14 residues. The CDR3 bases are TGCGCCAGCAGCTTGGGGACAAACCAAGAGACCCAGTACTTC. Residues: CASSLGTNQETQYF. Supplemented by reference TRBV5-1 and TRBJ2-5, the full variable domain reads KAGVTQTPRYLIKTRGQQVTLSCSPISGHRSVSWYQQTPGQGLQFLFEYFSETQRNKGNFPGRFSGRQFSNSRSEMNVSTLELGDSALYLCASSLGTNQETQYFGPGTRLLVL.

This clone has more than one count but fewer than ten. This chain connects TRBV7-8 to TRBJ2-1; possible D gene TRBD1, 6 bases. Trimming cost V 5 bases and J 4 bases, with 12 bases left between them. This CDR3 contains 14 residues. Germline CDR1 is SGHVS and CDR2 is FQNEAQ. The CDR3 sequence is CASSQGSSYNEQFF. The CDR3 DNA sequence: TGTGCCAGCAGCCAGGGGTCCTCTTACAATGAGCAGTTCTTC.

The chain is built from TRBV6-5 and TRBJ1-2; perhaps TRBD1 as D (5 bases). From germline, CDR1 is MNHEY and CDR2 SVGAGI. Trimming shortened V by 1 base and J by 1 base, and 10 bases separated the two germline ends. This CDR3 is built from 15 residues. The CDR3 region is CASSYYTGDNYGYTF. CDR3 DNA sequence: TGTGCCAGCAGTTACTATACGGGGGATAACTATGGCTACACCTTC.

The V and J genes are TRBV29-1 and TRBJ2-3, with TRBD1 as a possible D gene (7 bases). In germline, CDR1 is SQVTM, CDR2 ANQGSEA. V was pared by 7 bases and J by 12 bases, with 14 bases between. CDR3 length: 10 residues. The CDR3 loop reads CSAGGSSQYF. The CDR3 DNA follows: TGCAGCGCAGGGGGGTCCTCCCAGTATTTT.

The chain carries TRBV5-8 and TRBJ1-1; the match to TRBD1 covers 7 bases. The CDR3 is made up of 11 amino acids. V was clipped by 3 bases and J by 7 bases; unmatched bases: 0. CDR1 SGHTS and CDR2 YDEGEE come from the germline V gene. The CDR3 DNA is TGTGCCAGCAGCTGGACAGGTGAAGCTTTCTTT. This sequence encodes CASSWTGEAFF.